These 27 T cell receptor beta chains came from one sample sequenced in a study of blood T cells in healthy people across ages. Primers used in a second PCR of about 7 to 12 cycles were a sample-barcoded 5' primer and a J-beta primer mix. TCRdb reprocessed the 5' RACE reads with MiXCR, giving one entry per CDR3 protein. In the table there are some 550,000 distinct CDR3 sequences, around 48% of which are singletons. The material sequenced was blood. These receptors were obtained from a man of 80 years or more in good health.

V and J are TRBV20-1 and TRBJ2-7; D not certain. Trimming shortened V by 1 base and J by 6 bases, and 13 bases separated the two germline ends. Germline CDR1 reads DFQATT; CDR2 reads SNEGSKA (reference sequence). CDR3 length: 13 residues. For the CDR3, the DNA is TGCAGTGCTAGAGGGTCTAGTTCGAGCGAGCAGTACTTC. Protein sequence: CSARGSSSSEQYF.

CDR3 residues: CASSGPTEFGYTF. The CDR3 DNA reads TGTGCCAGCAGTGGACCGACGGAATTCGGCTACACCTTC. The rearrangement joins TRBV6-1 to TRBJ1-2; D remains unclear. The germline V gene encodes CDR1 MNHNS and CDR2 SASEGT. This CDR3 is 13 amino acids long. V shed 4 bases and J shed 8 bases, with 14 bases lying between them.

This clonotype was seen many times. The rearrangement uses TRBV6-6 and TRBJ1-5, with D hard to call. The CDR3 covers 15 residues. From germline, CDR1 is MNHNY and CDR2 SVGAGI (reference sequence). With 2 bases removed from V and 4 bases from J, the gap between germline ends came to 12 bases. The CDR3 DNA reads as TGTGCCAGCAGTTACCCCGCTGGCGGGAATCAGCCCCAGCATTTT. Protein sequence: CASSYPAGGNQPQHF.

The table lists this clonotype with many counts. This rearrangement joins TRBV6-5 to TRBJ2-3; perhaps TRBD2 as D (6 bases). This CDR3 region has 18 residues. CDR1 and CDR2 (germline): MNHEY, SVGAGI. V lost 4 bases, J lost 1 base, and 21 bases lay in between. The CDR3 DNA reads TGTGCCAGCAGTTCCGGGGCAGGCGGGATCGGGCGCACAGATACGCAGTATTTT. Encoded protein: CASSSGAGGIGRTDTQYF.

By share of the sample, this clonotype is medium-sized. The rearrangement joins TRBV20-1 to TRBJ2-3; TRBD2 matches at 10 bases. Germline values: CDR1 DFQATT, CDR2 SNEGSKA (reference sequence). This CDR3 comprises 17 residues. Trimming at V came to 3 bases and at J to 1 base, leaving 10 bases not matched to a gene. In DNA form, the CDR3 reads TGCAGTGCTAGTGCCCTTTTAGCGGGAGGAGGCACAGATACGCAGTATTTT. It translates to CSASALLAGGGTDTQYF.

This clonotype was seen many times. The chain combines TRBV6-6 with TRBJ2-7, with D unresolved. Germline V gene lookup returns CDR1 MNHNY and CDR2 SVGAGI (reference sequence). V was pared by 0 bases and J by 2 bases, with 8 bases between. CDR3 length: 14 amino acids. The CDR3 loop reads CASSYSIGTYEQYF. The CDR3 region has the DNA TGTGCCAGCAGTTACTCGATAGGGACCTACGAGCAGTACTTC.

This chain links TRBV20-1 with TRBJ2-2, with unresolved D. V lost 1 base to trimming and J lost 0 bases, with 6 bases between them. CDR1 and CDR2 from the germline V gene are DFQATT and SNEGSKA (reference sequence). This CDR3 spans 14 amino acids. CDR3 sequence (DNA): TGCAGTGCTAGAGGTACCTCGAACACCGGGGAGCTGTTTTTT. It specifies CSARGTSNTGELFF.

The chain is built from TRBV9 and TRBJ2-1; 11 bases align to TRBD2. Losses at the gene ends were 2 bases for V and 3 bases for J; bases not matched to a gene: 4. Germline CDR1 is SGDLS and CDR2 is YYNGEE. This CDR3 comprises 16 residues. CDR3 sequence (DNA): TGTGCCAGCAGCGTTAGTAGCGGGAGGGGCTACAATGAGCAGTTCTTC. Protein product: CASSVSSGRGYNEQFF.

A few counts support this clonotype. This rearrangement joins TRBV7-9 to TRBJ1-2; unclear D gene. There are 12 residues in the CDR3. Germline V gives CDR1 SEHNR, CDR2 FQNEAQ (reference sequence). Trimming took 5 bases from V and 7 from J, leaving 11 bases between them. The CDR3 DNA reads as TGTGCCAGCAGCGCGCAACCCTTTGGCTACACCTTC. Translation gives CASSAQPFGYTF.

The chain couples TRBV10-1 to TRBJ2-5, with D perhaps assigned TRBD1 or TRBD2 (5 bases each). The CDR3 is 14 amino acids. Trimming stripped 0 bases from V and 3 bases from J, with 8 bases between. CDR1 is WNHNN, CDR2 SYGVQD, per germline (reference sequence). CDR3 sequence (DNA): TGCGCCAGCAGTGAGTCGAGAGGGGAAGAGACCCAGTACTTC. Its translation: CASSESRGEETQYF.

The chain uses TRBV5-6 and TRBJ2-4; TRBD1 might be the D (5 bases). The J call is uncertain, as TRBJ2-7 better fits the DNA end. Germline V gene data show CDR1 as SGHDT and CDR2 as YYEEEE. This CDR3 spans 16 amino acids. CDR3 sequence (DNA): TGTGCCAACAGGATCATCGGACGGTCTGATCTCTACGAGCAGTACTTC. Protein product: CANRIIGRSDLYEQYF.

The V call is TRBV12-3 or TRBV12-4, the J call TRBJ2-1; D not certain. The CDR3 sequence is 12 residues long. Trimming pared 5 bases from V and 4 bases from J, leaving 6 bases between. CDR3 amino acids: CASSSWYNEQFF. The DNA of the CDR3 is TGTGCCAGCAGTAGCTGGTACAATGAGCAGTTCTTC.

This clonotype was observed at least ten times. This sequence joins TRBV6-6 and TRBJ1-1; possible D gene TRBD1, 5 bases. CDR3 size: 15 residues. Germline-derived CDR1 and CDR2 are MNHNY and SVGAGI (reference sequence). Trimming left V 0 bases short and J 6 bases short, with 14 bases between. CDR3: CASSYSTQGGAEAFF. For the CDR3, the DNA is TGTGCCAGCAGTTACTCGACTCAGGGTGGGGCTGAAGCTTTCTTT.

On this clonotype: One end of the junction fails to match germline, which may point to a read error. The gene calls are TRBV18 and TRBJ2-4; D not resolved. The last part of the DNA fits TRBJ2-7 better; the J call may be wrong. The CDR3 is 13 residues long. The germline gives CDR1 KGHSH, CDR2 LQKENI. The CDR3 is CARSPGPLHEQYF. CDR3 sequence (DNA): TGTGCCCGCTCACCCGGGCCCTTGCACGAGCAGTACTTC.

The chain recombines TRBV12-3 or TRBV12-4 with TRBJ2-5; possible D gene TRBD2, 6 bases. The CDR3 is made up of 14 amino acids. With 3 bases removed from V and 5 bases from J, the gap between germline ends came to 13 bases. CDR3 region: CASSFTAGWETQYF. The CDR3 nucleotides are TGTGCCAGCAGTTTTACGGCGGGGTGGGAGACCCAGTACTTC.

This clonotype has a count of ten or more. The CDR3 region is CASFRDLDNEQFF. The CDR3 DNA reads as TGTGCCAGCTTCAGGGATCTCGACAATGAGCAGTTCTTC. The genes are TRBV6-5 and TRBJ2-1, with D possibly TRBD1 on 5 matching bases. CDR3 length: 13 residues. Germline CDR1 reads MNHEY; CDR2 reads SVGAGI. V lost 8 bases to trimming and J lost 5 bases, with 13 bases between them.

A few counts support this clonotype. The J gene is TRBJ1-2, the V gene TRBV28, with a possible D match to TRBD1 (5 bases). This CDR3 contains 15 residues. Trimming cost V 6 bases and J 4 bases, with 18 bases left between them. CDR1 is MDHEN, CDR2 SYDVKM, per germline. This CDR3 is CASSPGANPFYGYTF. In DNA, the CDR3 is TGTGCCAGCAGCCCTGGGGCCAACCCCTTCTATGGCTACACCTTC.

The chain couples TRBV10-3 to TRBJ2-7; 8 nucleotides agree with TRBD2. The CDR3 runs 14 residues. The germline CDR1 and CDR2 sequences are ENHRY and SYGVKD. The V segment lost 5 bases and the J segment 7 bases; nucleotides outside the gene matches: 10. CDR3 coding DNA: TGTGCCATCAGTCCGGGACTAGACGCTAGGGAGCAGTACTTC. It codes for CAISPGLDAREQYF.

The gene calls are TRBV11-3 and TRBJ2-5; D is undetermined. Matching the DNA end better, TRBJ2-7 makes the J call doubtful. The germline gives CDR1 SGHNT, CDR2 YENEEA. The CDR3 covers 12 residues. CDR3 in DNA: TGTGCCAGCAGCCAAAACGGCGACGAGCAGTACTTC. Encoded protein: CASSQNGDEQYF.

This clonotype was counted only a few times. The chain combines TRBV7-2 with TRBJ1-2, with 7 nucleotides matching TRBD1. This CDR3 has 11 residues. CDR1 SGHTA and CDR2 FQGNSA come from the germline V gene. Unmatched junction bases numbered 7, after V lost 5 bases and J lost 13 bases. This CDR3 reads CASSPQGTCTF. The CDR3 DNA reads TGTGCCAGCAGCCCACAGGGGACGTGCACCTTC.

The chain has TRBV4-3 and TRBJ2-7, with D possibly called TRBD1 or TRBD2 (5 bases each). Looked up from germline, CDR1 is LGHNA and CDR2 is YSLEER. V shed 2 bases and J shed 6 bases, with 17 bases lying between them. This CDR3 spans 15 amino acids. This chain's CDR3 is CASSQFLGLAGEQYF. CDR3 DNA: TGCGCCAGCAGCCAATTTTTGGGGCTAGCCGGCGAGCAGTACTTC.

This rearrangement joins TRBV7-2 to TRBJ2-7; 7 bases align to TRBD2. The germline V gene has CDR1 SGHTA and CDR2 FQGNSA. V shed 0 bases and J 7 bases; nucleotides not matched to a gene: 12. The CDR3 length is 16 residues. CDR3 residues: CASSLAGLRLVDEQYF. The CDR3 DNA reads as TGTGCCAGCAGCTTAGCGGGACTACGATTGGTGGATGAGCAGTACTTC.

This clonotype was seen only once. The rearrangement joins TRBV30 to TRBJ2-3; 10 bases map to TRBD2. J was trimmed by 4 bases and V by 8 bases; bases with no gene match: 15. Germline V lookup: CDR1 GTSNPN, CDR2 SVGIG (reference sequence). CDR3 length: 16 amino acids. CDR3 amino acids: CAKGASGGSSSDTQYF. Written as DNA, the CDR3 is TGTGCCAAGGGGGCTAGCGGGGGCAGCTCGTCAGATACGCAGTATTTT.

This clonotype has just a few counts. The chain carries TRBV29-1 and TRBJ2-1; TRBD1 matches at 7 bases. V was clipped by 3 bases and J by 6 bases; unmatched bases: 11. Germline V gives CDR1 SQVTM, CDR2 ANQGSEA. This CDR3 is built from 15 residues. In nucleotides, the CDR3 is TGCAGCGTTGACGGGTTAAGGGGGCGCGGCAATGAGCAGTTCTTC. The encoded protein is CSVDGLRGRGNEQFF.

This clonotype was counted between two and nine times. The CDR3 spells CASSLGTSAYYEQYF. CDR3 bases: TGTGCCAGCAGCTTAGGGACTAGCGCTTACTACGAGCAGTACTTC. The V and J genes are TRBV7-9 and TRBJ2-7; 9 bases align to TRBD2. The V and J ends lost 1 base and 3 bases, in that order; junction bases with no gene match: 4. This CDR3 has 15 amino acids. The V gene's germline CDR1 is SEHNR and CDR2 FQNEAQ (reference sequence). Based on the CDR3 plus reference TRBV7-9 and TRBJ2-7, the full variable domain is DTGVSQNPRHKITKRGQNVTFRCDPISEHNRLYWYRQTLGQGPEFLTYFQNEAQLEKSRLLSDRFSAERPKGSFSTLEIQRTEQGDSAMYLCASSLGTSAYYEQYFGPGTRLTVT.

J is TRBJ2-5 and V is TRBV7-2; 7 bases are shared with TRBD1. Per germline, CDR1 SGHTA and CDR2 FQGNSA. The CDR3 has 13 amino acids. J was trimmed by 11 bases and V by 7 bases; bases with no gene match: 13. The CDR3 protein is CASTKGQYNEQYF. The CDR3, as DNA: TGTGCCAGCACCAAGGGACAGTACAATGAGCAGTACTTC.

This clonotype was seen at least ten times. V gene TRBV6-5 combines with J gene TRBJ2-1; 13 bases fit TRBD2. The CDR3 extends over 16 amino acids. The V gene end was trimmed by 2 bases and the J gene end by 8 bases; junction bases not matched to a gene: 6. CDR1 MNHEY and CDR2 SVGAGI come from the germline V gene. CDR3 residues: CASSYATSGGAYEQFF. The CDR3 DNA follows: TGTGCCAGCAGTTACGCTACTAGCGGGGGGGCGTATGAGCAGTTCTTC.